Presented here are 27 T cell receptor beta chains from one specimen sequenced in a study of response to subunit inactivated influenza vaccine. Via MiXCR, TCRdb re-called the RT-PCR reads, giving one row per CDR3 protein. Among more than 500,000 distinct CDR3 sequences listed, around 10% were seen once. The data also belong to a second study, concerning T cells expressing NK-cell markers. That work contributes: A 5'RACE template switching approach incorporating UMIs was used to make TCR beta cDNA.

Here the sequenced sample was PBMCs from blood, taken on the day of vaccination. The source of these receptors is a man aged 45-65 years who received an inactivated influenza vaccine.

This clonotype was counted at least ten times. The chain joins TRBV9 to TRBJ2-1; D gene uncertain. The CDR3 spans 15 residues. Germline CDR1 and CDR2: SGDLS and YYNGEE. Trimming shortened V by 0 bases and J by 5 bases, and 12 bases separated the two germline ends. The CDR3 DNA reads TGTGCCAGCAGCGTAGGAGTCTCTAATCACAATGAGCAGTTCTTC. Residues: CASSVGVSNHNEQFF.

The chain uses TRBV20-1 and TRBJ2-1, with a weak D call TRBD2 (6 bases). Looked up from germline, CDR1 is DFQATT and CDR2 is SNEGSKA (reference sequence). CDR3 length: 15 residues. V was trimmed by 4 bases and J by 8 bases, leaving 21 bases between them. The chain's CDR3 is CSAIDPSGGADEQFF. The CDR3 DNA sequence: TGCAGTGCTATTGACCCCTCCGGAGGGGCCGATGAGCAGTTCTTC.

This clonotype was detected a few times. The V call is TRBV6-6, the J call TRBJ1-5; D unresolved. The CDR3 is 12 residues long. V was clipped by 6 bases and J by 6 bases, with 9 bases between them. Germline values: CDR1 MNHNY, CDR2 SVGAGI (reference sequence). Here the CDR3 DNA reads TGTGCCAGCAGCCCCAGCGGTCAGCCCCAGCATTTT. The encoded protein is CASSPSGQPQHF.

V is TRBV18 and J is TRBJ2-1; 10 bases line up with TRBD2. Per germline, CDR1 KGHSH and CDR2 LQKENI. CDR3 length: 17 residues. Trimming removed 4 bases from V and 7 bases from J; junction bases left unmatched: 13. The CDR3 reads CASSLLSSAGGPNEQFF. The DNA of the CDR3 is TGTGCCAGCTCACTGTTGAGTTCAGCGGGAGGGCCAAATGAGCAGTTCTTC. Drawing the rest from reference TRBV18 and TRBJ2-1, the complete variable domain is NAGVMQNPRHLVRRRGQEARLRCSPMKGHSHVYWYRQLPEEGLKFMVYLQKENIIDESGMPKERFSAEFPKEGPSILRIQQVVRGDSAAYFCASSLLSSAGGPNEQFFGPGTRLTVL.

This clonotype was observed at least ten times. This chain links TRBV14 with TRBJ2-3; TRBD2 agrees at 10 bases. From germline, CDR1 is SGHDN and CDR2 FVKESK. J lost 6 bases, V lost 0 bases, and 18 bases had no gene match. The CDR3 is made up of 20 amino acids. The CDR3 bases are TGTGCCAGCAGCCAAGAAACCTCCGGGGCTAGCGGGAGTCGAGTGGATACGCAGTATTTT. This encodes CASSQETSGASGSRVDTQYF.

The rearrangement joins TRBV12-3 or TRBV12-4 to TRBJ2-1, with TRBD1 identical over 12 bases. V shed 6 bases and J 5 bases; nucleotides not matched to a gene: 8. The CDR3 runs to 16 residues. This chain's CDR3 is CASSHRDRGPDNEQFF. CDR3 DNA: TGTGCCAGCAGCCACCGGGACAGGGGGCCGGACAATGAGCAGTTCTTC.

As DNA, the CDR3 is TGTGCCAGCAGCCCCCACGGGGGCCGTCAAGAGACCCAGTACTTC. Encoded protein: CASSPHGGRQETQYF. The gene calls are TRBV5-5 and TRBJ2-5; D is tentatively TRBD1 or TRBD2 (6 bases each). The CDR3 covers 15 residues. Deletions cut 4 bases from V and 2 bases from J, with 15 bases between. Germline CDR1 SGHKS, CDR2 YYEKEE (reference sequence).

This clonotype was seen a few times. CDR3: CASSVVSPAGGNEQFF. CDR3 in DNA: TGTGCCAGCAGCGTAGTAAGCCCAGCAGGGGGCAATGAGCAGTTCTTC. V usage is TRBV9 and J usage is TRBJ2-1; 7 bases are a match to TRBD1. This CDR3 contains 16 residues. V gave up 0 bases and J gave up 6 bases; unmatched junction bases: 9. In germline, CDR1 is SGDLS, CDR2 YYNGEE.

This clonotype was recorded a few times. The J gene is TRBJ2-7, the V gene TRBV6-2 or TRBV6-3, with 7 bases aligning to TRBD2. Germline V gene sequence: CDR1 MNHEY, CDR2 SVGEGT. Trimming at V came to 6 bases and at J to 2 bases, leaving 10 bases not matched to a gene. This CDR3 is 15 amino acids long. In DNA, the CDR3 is TGTGCCAGCAGACTCACGGGGGGAACAACCTACGAGCAGTACTTC. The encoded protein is CASRLTGGTTYEQYF.

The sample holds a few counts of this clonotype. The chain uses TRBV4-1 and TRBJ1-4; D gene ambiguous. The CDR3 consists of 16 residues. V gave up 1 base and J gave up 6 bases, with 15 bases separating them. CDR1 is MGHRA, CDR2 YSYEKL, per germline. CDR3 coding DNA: TGCGCCAGCAGCCAAGGATTCAGCACTGGGGATGAAAAACTGTTTTTT. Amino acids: CASSQGFSTGDEKLFF.

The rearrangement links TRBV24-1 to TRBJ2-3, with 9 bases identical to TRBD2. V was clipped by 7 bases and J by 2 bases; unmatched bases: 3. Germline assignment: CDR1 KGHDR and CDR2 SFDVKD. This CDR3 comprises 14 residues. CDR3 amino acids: CATSQRGVTDTQYF. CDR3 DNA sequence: TGTGCCACCAGCCAGCGGGGGGTCACAGATACGCAGTATTTT.

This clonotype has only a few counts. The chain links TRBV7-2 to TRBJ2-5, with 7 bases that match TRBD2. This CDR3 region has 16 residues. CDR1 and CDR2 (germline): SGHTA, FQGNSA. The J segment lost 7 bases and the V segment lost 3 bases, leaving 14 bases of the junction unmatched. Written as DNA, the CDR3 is TGTGCCAGCAGCTTGGGGGGGGGTTACAGTTTAATGACCCAGTACTTC. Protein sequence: CASSLGGGYSLMTQYF.

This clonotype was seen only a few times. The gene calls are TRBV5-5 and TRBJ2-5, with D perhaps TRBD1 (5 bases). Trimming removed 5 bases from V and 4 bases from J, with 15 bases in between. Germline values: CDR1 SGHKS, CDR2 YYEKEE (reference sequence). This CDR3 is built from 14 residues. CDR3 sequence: CASRLTVGVETQYF. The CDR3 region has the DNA TGTGCCAGCAGACTGACGGTAGGGGTAGAGACCCAGTACTTC. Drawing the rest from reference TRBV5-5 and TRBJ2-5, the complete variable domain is DAGVTQSPTHLIKTRGQQVTLRCSPISGHKSVSWYQQVLGQGPQFIFQYYEKEERGRGNFPDRFSARQFPNYSSELNVNALLLGDSALYLCASRLTVGVETQYFGPGTRLLVL.

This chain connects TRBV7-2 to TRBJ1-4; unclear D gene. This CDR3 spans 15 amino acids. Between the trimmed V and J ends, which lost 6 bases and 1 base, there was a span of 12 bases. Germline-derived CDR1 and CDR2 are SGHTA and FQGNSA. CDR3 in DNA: TGTGCCAGCAGGCGCCAACACAGAACTAATGAAAAACTGTTTTTT. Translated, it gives CASRRQHRTNEKLFF.

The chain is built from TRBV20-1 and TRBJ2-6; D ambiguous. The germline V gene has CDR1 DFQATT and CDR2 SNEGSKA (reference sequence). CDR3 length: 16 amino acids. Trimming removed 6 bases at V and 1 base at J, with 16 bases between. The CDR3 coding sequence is TGCAGTGCCTTAGCTCTGCAAGTGTCTGGGGCCAACGTCCTGACTTTC. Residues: CSALALQVSGANVLTF.

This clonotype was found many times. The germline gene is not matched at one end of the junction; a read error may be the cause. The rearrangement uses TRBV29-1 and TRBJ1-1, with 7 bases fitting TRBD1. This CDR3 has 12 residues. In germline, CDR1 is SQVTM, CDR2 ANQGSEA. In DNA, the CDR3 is TGCAGCGTTTCGGGGACGGGACAGCCAGGCTCCTTT. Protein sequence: CSVSGTGQPGSF.

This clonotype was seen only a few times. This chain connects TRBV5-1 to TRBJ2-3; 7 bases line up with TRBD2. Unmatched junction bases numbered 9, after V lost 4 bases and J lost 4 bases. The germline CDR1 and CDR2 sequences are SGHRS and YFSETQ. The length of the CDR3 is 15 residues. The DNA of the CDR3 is TGCGCCAGCAGCAGGGGACTAACGACGGCAGATACGCAGTATTTT. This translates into CASSRGLTTADTQYF.

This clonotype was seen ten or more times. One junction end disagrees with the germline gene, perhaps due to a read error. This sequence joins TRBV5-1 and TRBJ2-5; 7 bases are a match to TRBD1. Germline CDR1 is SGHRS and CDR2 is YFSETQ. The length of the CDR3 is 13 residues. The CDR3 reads CASSSGTVETQYF. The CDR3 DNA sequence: TGTGCCAGCAGTTCCGGGACAGTAGAGACCCAGTACTTC.

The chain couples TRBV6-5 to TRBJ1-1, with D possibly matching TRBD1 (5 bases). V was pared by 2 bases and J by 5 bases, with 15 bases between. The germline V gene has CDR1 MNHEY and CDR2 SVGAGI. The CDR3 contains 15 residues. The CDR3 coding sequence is TGTGCCAGCAGTTACAGCGGGGGGAGTAGGACTGAAGCTTTCTTT. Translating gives CASSYSGGSRTEAFF.

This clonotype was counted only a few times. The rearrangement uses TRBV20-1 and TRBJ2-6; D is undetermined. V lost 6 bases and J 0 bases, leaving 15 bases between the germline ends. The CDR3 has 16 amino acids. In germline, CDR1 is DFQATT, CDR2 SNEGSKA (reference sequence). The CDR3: CSAQKLHSSGANVLTF. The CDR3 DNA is TGCAGTGCCCAGAAGCTACACTCCTCTGGGGCCAACGTCCTGACTTTC.

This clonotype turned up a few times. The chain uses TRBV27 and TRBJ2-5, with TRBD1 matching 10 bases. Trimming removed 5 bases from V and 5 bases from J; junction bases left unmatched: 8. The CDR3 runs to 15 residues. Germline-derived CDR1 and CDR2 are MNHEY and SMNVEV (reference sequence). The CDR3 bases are TGTGCCAGCAGTCCCCCCGACAGGGGGCCGGAGACCCAGTACTTC. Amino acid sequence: CASSPPDRGPETQYF.

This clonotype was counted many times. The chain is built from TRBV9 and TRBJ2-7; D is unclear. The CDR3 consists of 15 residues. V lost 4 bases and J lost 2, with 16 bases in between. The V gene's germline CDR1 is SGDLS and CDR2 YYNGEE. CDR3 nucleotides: TGTGCCAGCAGCATTCCGGCTCCACTCACCTACGAGCAGTACTTC. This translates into CASSIPAPLTYEQYF.

Written as DNA, the CDR3 is TGTGCCAGCAGCGAGGGACTAGCGGGAGGGAGGACCGGGGAGCTGTTTTTT. Its protein product is CASSEGLAGGRTGELFF. The rearrangement uses TRBV7-2 and TRBJ2-2, with 16 positions matching TRBD2. V shed 5 bases and J 5 bases; nucleotides not matched to a gene: 5. Germline CDR1 is SGHTA and CDR2 is FQGNSA. The CDR3 has 17 residues.

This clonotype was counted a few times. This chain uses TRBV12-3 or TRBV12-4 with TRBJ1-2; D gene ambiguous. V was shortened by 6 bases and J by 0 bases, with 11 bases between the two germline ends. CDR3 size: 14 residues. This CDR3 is CASSPRKANYGYTF. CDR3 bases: TGTGCCAGCAGCCCCAGGAAAGCTAACTATGGCTACACCTTC.

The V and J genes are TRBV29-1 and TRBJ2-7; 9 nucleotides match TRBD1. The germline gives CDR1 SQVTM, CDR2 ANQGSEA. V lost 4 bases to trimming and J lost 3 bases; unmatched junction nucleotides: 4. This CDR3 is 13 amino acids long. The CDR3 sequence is CSVGDRDYYEQYF. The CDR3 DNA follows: TGCAGCGTTGGGGACAGGGATTACTACGAGCAGTACTTC.

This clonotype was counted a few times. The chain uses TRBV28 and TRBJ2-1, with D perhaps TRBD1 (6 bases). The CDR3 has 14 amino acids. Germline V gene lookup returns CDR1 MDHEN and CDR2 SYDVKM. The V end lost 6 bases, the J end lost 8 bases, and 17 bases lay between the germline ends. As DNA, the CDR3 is TGTGCCAGCAGCCAGGGGCGTATAATCGATGAGCAGTTCTTC. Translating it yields CASSQGRIIDEQFF.

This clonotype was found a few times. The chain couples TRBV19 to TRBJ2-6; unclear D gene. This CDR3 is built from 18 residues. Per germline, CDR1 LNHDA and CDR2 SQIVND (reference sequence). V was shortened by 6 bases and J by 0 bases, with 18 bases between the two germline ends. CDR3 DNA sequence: TGTGCCAGTAGATCAGGTGGGATACTTTACTCTGGGGCCAACGTCCTGACTTTC. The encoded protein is CASRSGGILYSGANVLTF.